This T cell receptor (beta chain) was documented in a study of blood T cell repertoires in COVID-19. This table comes from immunoSEQ multiplex PCR, and its TCRdb copy is limited to in-frame clones, with some not included. The sample yields fewer than 300,000 clones, 75% to 95% seen once. Trimming cost V 7 bases and J 0 bases, with 12 bases left between them. This CDR3 comprises 14 residues. Germline CDR1 reads MDHEN; CDR2 reads SYDVKM. Enrollees, about 18 to 95 years old, lived in 24 US areas. Sequenced material: PBMCs or T cells enriched from blood (not recorded which). This receptor was identified in a woman aged 25 to 39 who had recovered from COVID-19. The chain joins TRBV28 to TRBJ1-1; no firm D call. The CDR3 region is CASTLGGMNTEAFF. CDR3 nucleotide sequence: TGTGCCAGCACCTTGGGAGGGATGAACACTGAAGCTTTCTTT. The full variable domain, in which reference TRBV28 and TRBJ1-1 provide the parts outside the CDR3, is DVKVTQSSRYLVKRTGEKVFLECVQDMDHENMFWYRQDPGLGLRLIYFSYDVKMKEKGDIPEGYSVSREKKERFSLILESASTNQTSMYLCASTLGGMNTEAFFGQGTRLTVV.